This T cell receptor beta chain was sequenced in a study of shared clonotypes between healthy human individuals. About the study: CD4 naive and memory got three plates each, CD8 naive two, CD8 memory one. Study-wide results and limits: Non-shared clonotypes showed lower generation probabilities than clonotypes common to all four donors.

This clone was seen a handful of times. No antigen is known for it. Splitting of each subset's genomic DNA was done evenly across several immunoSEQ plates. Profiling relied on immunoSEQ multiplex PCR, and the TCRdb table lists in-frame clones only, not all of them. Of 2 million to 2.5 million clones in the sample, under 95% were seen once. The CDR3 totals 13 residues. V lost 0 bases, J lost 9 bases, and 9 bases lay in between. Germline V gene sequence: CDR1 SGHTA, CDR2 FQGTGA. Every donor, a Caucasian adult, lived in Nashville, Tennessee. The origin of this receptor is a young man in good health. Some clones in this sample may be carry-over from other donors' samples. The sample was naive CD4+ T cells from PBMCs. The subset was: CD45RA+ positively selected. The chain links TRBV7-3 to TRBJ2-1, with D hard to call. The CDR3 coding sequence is TGTGCCAGCAGCTTAACTAGTCCTAGTGAGCAGTTCTTC. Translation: CASSLTSPSEQFF.